The TCR beta chain under discussion was sequenced for a study of cytomegalovirus exposure and HLA in healthy donors. 60 Vbeta and 13 Jbeta primers were used in PCR. Data came from immunoSEQ multiplex PCR; TCRdb stores just in-frame clones and leaves some out. The table records approximately 110,000 clones, 74% of them present only once. Only one count was recorded for this clone. The antigen is not known. The V gene's germline CDR1 is MNHNS and CDR2 SASEGT. The V end lost 6 bases, the J end lost 2 bases, and 11 bases lay between the germline ends. This CDR3 spans 13 amino acids. Regarding the study as a whole: An analysis was carried out later, and it reportedly showed fewer N-insertions in an Asian-associated ancestry cluster than the 666-donor mean.

The sequence came from a man aged 50-60 years in good health and CMV-seropositive. This sequence joins TRBV6-1 and TRBJ2-7; TRBD1 might be the D (6 bases). The sequenced sample consisted of PBMCs. The CDR3 region is CASSPGTTYEQYF. The CDR3 nucleotides are TGTGCCAGCAGCCCAGGGACAACCTACGAGCAGTACTTC.